This entry lists 26 T cell receptor beta chains sequenced from one sample in a study of cytomegalovirus exposure and HLA in healthy donors. 60 Vbeta and 13 Jbeta primers were used in PCR. The assay was immunoSEQ multiplex PCR, and TCRdb's table has in-frame clones only and misses some. The table has about 160,000 clones, around 80% seen once. Specimen: PBMCs. These receptors all stem from a male donor in good health and CMV-seropositive.

The rearrangement links TRBV5-1 to TRBJ1-2; tentatively, D is TRBD1 (5 bases). The ends were cut back, 4 bases at V and 4 bases at J, with 17 bases in the middle. Germline V gene lookup returns CDR1 SGHRS and CDR2 YFSETQ. The CDR3 is made up of 15 amino acids. This CDR3 reads CASSGRVSPSYGYTF. The CDR3 bases are TGCGCCAGCAGCGGCAGGGTGTCCCCTAGCTATGGCTACACCTTC.

This clone was picked up a small number of times. This chain links TRBV27 with TRBJ2-1, with 7 bases lining up with TRBD2. The V and J ends lost 6 bases and 3 bases, in that order; junction bases with no gene match: 8. Germline V CDR1 and CDR2: MNHEY, SMNVEV (reference sequence). This CDR3 comprises 15 residues. The CDR3 region has the DNA TGTGCCAGCAGCGTATGGGGGGAGGGCTACAATGAGCAGTTCTTC. This sequence encodes CASSVWGEGYNEQFF.

DNA of the CDR3: TGCGCCAGCAGCCAAGATCACGCTAGTCTCCGTACGCAGTATTTT. This gives the protein CASSQDHASLRTQYF. The gene calls are TRBV4-3 and TRBJ2-3; D remains unclear. CDR1 is LGHNA, CDR2 YSLEER, per germline. Trimming took off 0 bases at V and 8 bases at J, with 15 bases between the two ends. The CDR3 spans 15 residues.

The table lists this clone with a count of one. This rearrangement joins TRBV15 to TRBJ1-1, with TRBD1 matching over 8 bases. This CDR3 is 14 amino acids long. J lost 6 bases, V lost 2 bases, and 5 bases had no gene match. CDR1 LNHNV and CDR2 YYDKDF come from the germline V gene (reference sequence). The CDR3 loop reads CATSRITGGAEAFF. DNA for the CDR3: TGTGCCACCAGCAGAATAACAGGGGGAGCTGAAGCTTTCTTT.

The J gene is TRBJ2-2, the V gene TRBV5-1, with D maybe TRBD1 (6 bases). CDR3 size: 13 residues. The germline CDR1 and CDR2 sequences are SGHRS and YFSETQ. The germline V and J ends were trimmed by 4 bases and 4 bases, with 8 bases remaining between them. The CDR3 DNA follows: TGCGCCAGCAGCCGGACAGTCACCGGGGAGCTGTTTTTT. Amino acids: CASSRTVTGELFF.

The gene calls are TRBV2 and TRBJ2-3, with 9 bases matching TRBD2. V lost 3 bases, J lost 3 bases, and 10 bases stayed unmatched. Germline loops: CDR1 SNHLY, CDR2 FYNNEI. There are 17 residues in the CDR3. The chain's CDR3 is CASSEIAGERGTDTQYF. As DNA, the CDR3 is TGTGCCAGCAGTGAGATAGCGGGAGAGAGGGGGACAGATACGCAGTATTTT.

Only one count was recorded for this clone. The genes are TRBV29-1 and TRBJ2-5; D ambiguous. Gene TRBJ2-7 matches the end of the DNA better, so the J call may be wrong. Germline V lookup: CDR1 SQVTM, CDR2 ANQGSEA. The CDR3 sequence is 11 residues long. Here the CDR3 reads CSVRNSYEQYF. CDR3 coding DNA: TGCAGCGTTCGCAATTCCTACGAGCAGTACTTC.

The chain has TRBV18 and TRBJ2-7; D may be TRBD2 (5 bases). With 6 bases removed from V and 6 bases from J, the gap between germline ends came to 18 bases. CDR3 length: 14 residues. The germline V gene has CDR1 KGHSH and CDR2 LQKENI. The CDR3 sequence: CASSPWLEGAEQYF. The DNA of the CDR3 is TGTGCCAGCTCCCCCTGGCTCGAGGGCGCCGAGCAGTACTTC.

V and J are TRBV7-3 and TRBJ2-1, with a tentative D call TRBD2 (5 bases). Germline V gene data show CDR1 as SGHTA and CDR2 as FQGTGA. V was shortened by 5 bases and J by 1 base, with 12 bases between the two germline ends. This CDR3 comprises 15 residues. The CDR3 DNA follows: TGTGCCAGCAGCCCTGGAGCGGATTCCTACAATGAGCAGTTCTTC. This encodes CASSPGADSYNEQFF.

This clone was seen only a few times. This sequence joins TRBV18 and TRBJ1-6; D gene ambiguous. With 3 bases removed from V and 3 bases from J, the gap between germline ends came to 9 bases. Looked up from germline, CDR1 is KGHSH and CDR2 is LQKENI. The CDR3 has 15 residues. This CDR3 is CASSPLDHYNSPLHF. The CDR3, as DNA: TGTGCCAGCTCACCCCTAGACCACTATAATTCACCCCTCCACTTT. Together with reference TRBV18 and TRBJ1-6, the CDR3 gives the full variable domain: NAGVMQNPRHLVRRRGQEARLRCSPMKGHSHVYWYRQLPEEGLKFMVYLQKENIIDESGMPKERFSAEFPKEGPSILRIQQVVRGDSAAYFCASSPLDHYNSPLHFGNGTRLTVT.

This chain links TRBV5-4 with TRBJ1-1; 8 bases map to TRBD1. The CDR3 covers 13 residues. CDR1 is SGHNT, CDR2 YYREEE, per germline (reference sequence). V lost 5 bases to trimming and J lost 6 bases; unmatched junction nucleotides: 6. The CDR3 DNA sequence: TGTGCCAGCAGATCCGACAGGGGCCCTGAAGCTTTCTTT. Its translation: CASRSDRGPEAFF.

The V gene is TRBV7-2, the J gene TRBJ2-7, with 10 positions matching TRBD2. V lost 2 bases to trimming and J lost 3 bases; unmatched junction nucleotides: 7. Germline CDR1 and CDR2: SGHTA and FQGNSA. This CDR3 has 16 residues. CDR3 in amino acids: CASSLLSGTSVYEQYF. The CDR3 DNA reads as TGTGCCAGCAGCTTACTATCCGGGACTAGCGTCTACGAGCAGTACTTC. Together with reference TRBV7-2 and TRBJ2-7, the CDR3 gives the full variable domain: GAGVSQSPSNKVTEKGKDVELRCDPISGHTALYWYRQSLGQGLEFLIYFQGNSAPDKSGLPSDRFSAERTGGSVSTLTIQRTQQEDSAVYLCASSLLSGTSVYEQYFGPGTRLTVT.

The chain is built from TRBV7-9 and TRBJ2-1; 13 bases are shared with TRBD2. V lost 5 bases and J lost 5; bases outside the gene matches: 9. The CDR3 covers 17 residues. Germline V gene sequence: CDR1 SEHNR, CDR2 FQNEAQ (reference sequence). The CDR3 DNA follows: TGTGCCAGCAGCCTAGGACTAGCGGGAGTTCGAGACAATGAGCAGTTCTTC. It specifies CASSLGLAGVRDNEQFF.

This chain joins TRBV27 and TRBJ2-1; TRBD2 matches at 7 bases. Losses at the gene ends were 7 bases for V and 9 bases for J; bases not matched to a gene: 9. CDR1 and CDR2 (germline): MNHEY, SMNVEV (reference sequence). The CDR3 has 13 residues. The CDR3: CASIKREDGEQFF. CDR3 nucleotide sequence: TGTGCCAGCATCAAGCGGGAAGACGGTGAGCAGTTCTTC.

This sequence joins TRBV5-1 and TRBJ2-5, with 8 bases matching TRBD1. The J call may be incorrect, as the DNA end agrees better with TRBJ2-7. The CDR3 extends over 15 amino acids. Germline CDR1 and CDR2: SGHRS and YFSETQ. CDR3: CASSLGDRSPYEQYF. Written as DNA, the CDR3 is TGCGCCAGCAGCTTGGGGGACAGGAGCCCCTACGAGCAGTACTTC.

This clone was recorded once. The chain employs TRBV11-3 and TRBJ1-1; perhaps TRBD1 as D (6 bases). V was clipped by 0 bases and J by 1 base, with 9 bases between them. The CDR3 has 15 amino acids. Germline V lookup: CDR1 SGHNT, CDR2 YENEEA. The CDR3 is CASSLEQGGNTEAFF. In nucleotides, the CDR3 is TGTGCCAGCAGCTTAGAACAGGGTGGGAACACTGAAGCTTTCTTT.

This clone occurred a few times. The V gene is TRBV5-1, the J gene TRBJ1-2; D is possibly TRBD1 (6 bases). CDR1 is SGHRS and CDR2 is YFSETQ in the germline V gene. The CDR3 consists of 13 residues. Trimming took off 3 bases at V and 8 bases at J, with 14 bases between the two ends. In DNA form, the CDR3 reads TGCGCCAGCAGCTCGACGGGACATGAAGGCTACACCTTC. Translating gives CASSSTGHEGYTF.

This clone has a single count. The genes are TRBV12-5 and TRBJ2-7, with 8 nucleotides matching TRBD1. V was pared by 4 bases and J by 0 bases, with 5 bases of the junction left unmatched. The CDR3 runs to 15 residues. Germline CDR1 LGHNT, CDR2 FRNRAP. The CDR3 DNA follows: TGTGCTAGTGGTTCCCGGACAGGGATCTCCTACGAGCAGTACTTC. The encoded protein is CASGSRTGISYEQYF.

The chain combines TRBV29-1 with TRBJ2-1; D possibly corresponds to TRBD2 (5 bases). V was pared by 6 bases and J by 2 bases, with 11 bases between. In germline, CDR1 is SQVTM, CDR2 ANQGSEA. This CDR3 region has 13 residues. The CDR3 DNA sequence: TGCAGCGTCTACTCCGGGACCTACAATGAGCAGTTCTTC. Amino acids: CSVYSGTYNEQFF.

V is TRBV9 and J is TRBJ1-6, with no clear D. This CDR3 is built from 14 residues. The V gene lost 4 bases and the J gene lost 7 bases, with 12 bases spanning the gap. Per the germline V gene, CDR1 is SGDLS and CDR2 is YYNGEE. The CDR3 nucleotides are TGTGCCAGCAGCATGGCTGGCGGAAATTCACCCCTCCACTTT. Protein sequence: CASSMAGGNSPLHF.

CDR3 DNA: TGTGCCAGCAGCCTCCGGACTAGCGGGAGTGCAGATACGCAGTATTTT. This codes for CASSLRTSGSADTQYF. The genes are TRBV7-2 and TRBJ2-3; TRBD2 matches 13 bases. Germline CDR1 reads SGHTA; CDR2 reads FQGNSA. The CDR3 covers 16 residues. V lost 5 bases and J lost 4; bases outside the gene matches: 6.

The J gene is TRBJ2-3, the V gene TRBV4-1; a weak D match, TRBD2 (6 bases). Deletions cut 0 bases from V and 3 bases from J, with 22 bases between. The germline CDR1 and CDR2 sequences are MGHRA and YSYEKL. The CDR3 extends over 19 amino acids. CDR3 nucleotides: TGCGCCAGCAGCCAAGAGAGGTTAGGCTCTAGCGTTGTGACAGATACGCAGTATTTT. Translated, it gives CASSQERLGSSVVTDTQYF.

CDR3 bases: TGCGCCAGCCAAGGCTCGGGAGGCATTCAGTACTTC. Translation: CASQGSGGIQYF. This chain joins TRBV4-1 and TRBJ2-4, with TRBD2 matching 7 bases. The germline CDR1 and CDR2 sequences are MGHRA and YSYEKL. The CDR3 has 12 residues. Trimming cost V 8 bases and J 9 bases; bases outside gene matches: 7.

The sample holds one count of this clone. Here the CDR3 reads CASSSLAGGLPYEQYF. CDR3 coding DNA: TGTGCCAGCAGCTCACTAGCGGGAGGCCTTCCCTACGAGCAGTACTTC. The chain joins TRBV27 to TRBJ2-7; 12 bases fit TRBD2. Germline CDR1 and CDR2: MNHEY and SMNVEV (reference sequence). J was trimmed by 2 bases and V by 6 bases; bases with no gene match: 8. The CDR3 covers 16 residues.

The chain joins TRBV18 to TRBJ1-5, with 7 bases matching TRBD1. V lost 6 bases, J lost 4 bases, and 6 bases stayed unmatched. Per the germline V gene, CDR1 is KGHSH and CDR2 is LQKENI. The CDR3 spans 14 residues. The CDR3 is CASSRRDRNQPQHF. Here the CDR3 DNA reads TGTGCCAGCTCTCGCCGGGACAGAAATCAGCCCCAGCATTTT.

The gene calls are TRBV30 and TRBJ2-7; weak D call: TRBD2 (6 bases). Germline CDR1 is GTSNPN and CDR2 is SVGIG (reference sequence). This CDR3 spans 14 amino acids. Trimming pared 5 bases from V and 7 bases from J, leaving 21 bases between. The CDR3 reads CAWGPLERVGEQYF. In DNA form, the CDR3 reads TGTGCCTGGGGTCCCTTGGAGCGGGTGGGAGAGCAGTACTTC.